Listed below are T cell receptor beta chains from one sample, sequenced in a study of technical replicates of blood from a handful of donors. Libraries were prepared by immunoSEQ multiplex PCR; TCRdb keeps only in-frame clonotypes and omits some of them. The data show around 72,000 clones, about 90% seen once. Source material: T cells isolated from PBMCs. The receptors come from a human donor in good health. Both conserved end residues are part of each CDR3. Each record gives: J gene, V gene, CDR3 length, clone size, D gene, CDR3 protein, CDR3 DNA. A D gene is named only where the DNA matches it firmly. Some rows have no size entry. The others give once, few or many, or a class for an expanded clone.

j_call: TRBJ2-6; v_call: TRBV30; cdr3_length: 14; clone_size: -; d_call: -; cdr3_aa: CAWTRGSGANVLTF; cdr3_nt: TGTGCCTGGACTAGGGGCAGTGGGGCCAACGTCCTGACTTTC
j_call: TRBJ2-1; v_call: TRBV13; cdr3_length: 13; clone_size: -; d_call: -; cdr3_aa: CASSLDRTGQQFF; cdr3_nt: TGTGCCAGCAGCTTAGACAGGACCGGCCAGCAGTTCTTC
j_call: TRBJ1-1; v_call: TRBV28; cdr3_length: 13; clone_size: -; d_call: -; cdr3_aa: CATVTGSNTEAFF; cdr3_nt: TGTGCCACCGTCACAGGATCGAACACTGAAGCTTTCTTT
j_call: TRBJ2-5; v_call: TRBV4-1; cdr3_length: 15; clone_size: once; d_call: TRBD2; cdr3_aa: CASSQGLAGQETQYF; cdr3_nt: TGCGCCAGCAGCCAGGGACTAGCGGGCCAAGAGACCCAGTACTTC
j_call: TRBJ1-1; v_call: TRBV5-1; cdr3_length: 16; clone_size: -; d_call: TRBD1; cdr3_aa: CASSLATGEQGTEAFF; cdr3_nt: TGCGCCAGCAGCTTGGCGACAGGGGAGCAAGGCACTGAAGCTTTCTTT
j_call: TRBJ2-2; v_call: TRBV19; cdr3_length: 18; clone_size: few; d_call: TRBD2; cdr3_aa: CASTDTGTSGRNTGELFF; cdr3_nt: TGTGCCAGTACCGATACTGGGACTAGCGGGAGGAACACCGGGGAGCTGTTTTTT
j_call: TRBJ2-5; v_call: TRBV5-1; cdr3_length: 15; clone_size: -; d_call: -; cdr3_aa: CASSSNSVAGETQYF; cdr3_nt: TGCGCCAGCAGTTCCAATTCCGTGGCCGGGGAGACCCAGTACTTC
j_call: TRBJ2-3; v_call: TRBV9; cdr3_length: 13; clone_size: -; d_call: -; cdr3_aa: CASSAPVTDTQYF; cdr3_nt: TGTGCCAGCAGCGCCCCCGTCACAGATACGCAGTATTTT
j_call: TRBJ2-1; v_call: TRBV11-2; cdr3_length: 13; clone_size: once; d_call: -; cdr3_aa: CASSPDRYNEQFF; cdr3_nt: TGTGCCAGCAGCCCGGACAGATACAATGAGCAGTTCTTC
j_call: TRBJ2-5; v_call: TRBV7-3; cdr3_length: 15; clone_size: -; d_call: -; cdr3_aa: CASSLRPSSQETQYF; cdr3_nt: TGTGCCAGCAGCTTACGGCCTAGCAGCCAAGAGACCCAGTACTTC
j_call: TRBJ1-3; v_call: TRBV28; cdr3_length: 17; clone_size: -; d_call: -; cdr3_aa: CASSRGWGRGAGNTIYF; cdr3_nt: TGTGCCAGCAGCCGCGGGTGGGGGCGAGGAGCTGGAAACACCATATATTTT
j_call: TRBJ2-1; v_call: TRBV19; cdr3_length: 16; clone_size: -; d_call: TRBD2; cdr3_aa: CASSIGVAGAYNEQFF; cdr3_nt: TGTGCCAGTAGTATAGGGGTAGCGGGGGCCTACAATGAGCAGTTCTTC
j_call: TRBJ1-4; v_call: TRBV27; cdr3_length: 15; clone_size: -; d_call: -; cdr3_aa: CASSFKGFLNEKLFF; cdr3_nt: TGTGCCAGCAGTTTTAAGGGGTTCCTTAATGAAAAACTGTTTTTT
j_call: TRBJ1-5; v_call: TRBV6-1; cdr3_length: 15; clone_size: -; d_call: -; cdr3_aa: CASSEVQALYQPQHF; cdr3_nt: TGTGCCAGCAGTGAAGTGCAGGCATTATATCAGCCCCAGCATTTT
j_call: TRBJ2-1; v_call: TRBV5-4; cdr3_length: 18; clone_size: -; d_call: TRBD2; cdr3_aa: CASSTGTSGRASYNEQFF; cdr3_nt: TGTGCCAGCAGTACCGGGACTAGCGGGAGGGCCTCCTACAATGAGCAGTTCTTC
j_call: TRBJ2-2; v_call: TRBV7-2; cdr3_length: 14; clone_size: -; d_call: -; cdr3_aa: CASSLWVRGGELFF; cdr3_nt: TGTGCCAGCAGCTTATGGGTTAGAGGCGGGGAGCTGTTTTTT
j_call: TRBJ2-2; v_call: TRBV13; cdr3_length: 16; clone_size: -; d_call: TRBD2; cdr3_aa: CASSLGSGSYTGELFF; cdr3_nt: TGTGCCAGCAGCTTAGGAAGCGGGAGTTACACCGGGGAGCTGTTTTTT
j_call: TRBJ2-5; v_call: TRBV5-1; cdr3_length: 14; clone_size: -; d_call: -; cdr3_aa: CASGNNTYQETQYF; cdr3_nt: TGCGCCAGCGGTAATAATACTTACCAAGAGACCCAGTACTTC
j_call: TRBJ1-4; v_call: TRBV27; cdr3_length: 11; clone_size: -; d_call: -; cdr3_aa: CASARGEKLFF; cdr3_nt: TGTGCCAGCGCCAGGGGTGAAAAACTGTTTTTT
j_call: TRBJ1-5; v_call: TRBV15; cdr3_length: 13; clone_size: -; d_call: -; cdr3_aa: CATSRDRNQPQHF; cdr3_nt: TGTGCCACCAGCAGAGATCGGAATCAGCCCCAGCATTTT
j_call: TRBJ2-1; v_call: TRBV7-9; cdr3_length: 14; clone_size: -; d_call: -; cdr3_aa: CASSPLPPTIEQFF; cdr3_nt: TGTGCCAGCAGCCCGCTCCCCCCCACAATTGAGCAGTTCTTC
j_call: TRBJ1-5; v_call: TRBV27; cdr3_length: 14; clone_size: few; d_call: -; cdr3_aa: CASSLFRGGQPQHF; cdr3_nt: TGTGCCAGCAGTTTATTTCGGGGAGGTCAGCCCCAGCATTTT
j_call: TRBJ2-3; v_call: TRBV19; cdr3_length: 14; clone_size: -; d_call: -; cdr3_aa: CASSDRLFPDTQYF; cdr3_nt: TGTGCCAGTTCCGACAGGCTCTTCCCAGATACGCAGTATTTT
j_call: TRBJ2-1; v_call: TRBV4-1; cdr3_length: 16; clone_size: -; d_call: TRBD2; cdr3_aa: CASSQVGSGNYNEQFF; cdr3_nt: TGCGCCAGCAGCCAAGTTGGTAGCGGGAATTACAATGAGCAGTTCTTC
j_call: TRBJ2-3; v_call: TRBV18; cdr3_length: 15; clone_size: -; d_call: -; cdr3_aa: CASSPPLQGTDTQYF; cdr3_nt: TGTGCCAGCTCACCACCTCTACAGGGCACAGATACGCAGTATTTT
j_call: TRBJ1-5; v_call: TRBV30; cdr3_length: 14; clone_size: few; d_call: -; cdr3_aa: CAWSVMSVNQPQHF; cdr3_nt: TGTGCCTGGAGTGTAATGTCGGTTAATCAGCCCCAGCATTTT